These 25 T cell receptor beta chains were sequenced from one sample in a study of T cells in Graves' hyperthyroidism and ophthalmopathy. It was RNA transcripts that yielded the amplified TCR beta CDR3 regions. First-round RT-PCR with HTBI primers amplified the TCR CDR3 region. TCRdb reprocessed the multiplex PCR reads with MiXCR, giving one entry per CDR3 protein. The data show 560,000 or so distinct CDR3 sequences, with nearly 20% seen just once and approximately 50% held by the top ten. The specimen sequenced was blood. The receptors here all came from a man in his forties with Graves' ophthalmopathy.

The V gene is TRBV20-1, the J gene TRBJ2-7; 7 nucleotides agree with TRBD1. Per germline, CDR1 DFQATT and CDR2 SNEGSKA (reference sequence). V gave up 0 bases and J gave up 4 bases; unmatched junction bases: 6. The CDR3 sequence is 14 residues long. This chain's CDR3 is CSARDRNRGYEQYF. The CDR3 coding sequence is TGCAGTGCTAGAGATCGGAACAGGGGATACGAGCAGTACTTC.

The table lists this clonotype with many counts. The CDR3 here is CASSEATYEQYF. The CDR3 DNA reads TGTGCCAGCAGTGAAGCTACTTACGAGCAGTACTTC. The chain uses TRBV2 and TRBJ2-7; D not certain. Germline assignment: CDR1 SNHLY and CDR2 FYNNEI. This CDR3 has 12 amino acids. Trimming cost V 0 bases and J 4 bases, with 4 bases left between them.

The CDR3 DNA sequence: TGTGCCAGCAGCGATACCGGGACGGGCACAGATACGCAGTATTTT. It codes for CASSDTGTGTDTQYF. The chain has TRBV12-3 or TRBV12-4 and TRBJ2-3; D could derive from TRBD1 or TRBD2 (5 bases each). V lost 6 bases and J lost 1, with 14 bases in between. The CDR3 loop spans 15 amino acids.

This clonotype was recorded many times. V and J are TRBV12-3 or TRBV12-4 and TRBJ2-1, with unresolved D. The V end was cut by 4 bases, the J end by 6 bases, with 1 base between. This CDR3 is 10 amino acids long. The CDR3 coding sequence is TGTGCCAGCAGTTCCAATGAGCAGTTCTTC. It specifies CASSSNEQFF.

This clonotype has ten or more counts. J is TRBJ2-3 and V is TRBV20-1; TRBD2 matches at 11 bases. With 6 bases clipped from V and 0 bases from J, the junction kept 5 bases outside the gene matches. The CDR3 runs 15 residues. Germline V gene data show CDR1 as DFQATT and CDR2 as SNEGSKA (reference sequence). The CDR3 DNA reads as TGCAGTGCCTTCAGGACTAGCGGGAGCACAGATACGCAGTATTTT. It is translated as CSAFRTSGSTDTQYF.

This clonotype was seen repeatedly, ten times or more. This chain uses TRBV28 with TRBJ2-7; D is perhaps TRBD1 (6 bases). V was shortened by 6 bases and J by 2 bases, with 11 bases between the two germline ends. Germline assignment: CDR1 MDHEN and CDR2 SYDVKM. This CDR3 region has 13 residues. CDR3 in amino acids: CASRRTDTYEQYF. The CDR3 coding sequence is TGTGCCAGCAGGCGGACAGACACCTACGAGCAGTACTTC. Variable domain in full (rest from reference TRBV28 and TRBJ2-7): DVKVTQSSRYLVKRTGEKVFLECVQDMDHENMFWYRQDPGLGLRLIYFSYDVKMKEKGDIPEGYSVSREKKERFSLILESASTNQTSMYLCASRRTDTYEQYFGPGTRLTVT.

CDR3 loop: CASSQGTGGVADTQYF. The CDR3 DNA is TGCGCCAGCAGCCAGGGGACCGGCGGGGTTGCAGATACGCAGTATTTT. This chain links TRBV4-3 with TRBJ2-3, with D possibly being TRBD2 (6 bases). Trimming took off 3 bases at V and 4 bases at J, with 17 bases between the two ends. CDR3 length: 16 residues. Germline V gene lookup returns CDR1 LGHNA and CDR2 YSLEER.

This clonotype was recorded many times. The chain couples TRBV3-1 to TRBJ2-7; no clear D gene. Germline values: CDR1 LGHDT, CDR2 YNNKEL (reference sequence). There are 12 residues in the CDR3. The V end was cut by 2 bases, the J end by 6 bases, with 8 bases between. This chain's CDR3 is CASSQFGIEQYF. CDR3 nucleotide sequence: TGTGCCAGCAGCCAATTTGGTATCGAGCAGTACTTC.

This clonotype has ten or more counts. The chain has TRBV20-1 and TRBJ1-5; 9 nucleotides agree with TRBD1. Germline V lookup: CDR1 DFQATT, CDR2 SNEGSKA (reference sequence). CDR3 size: 13 residues. V lost 5 bases, J lost 5 bases, and 4 bases stayed unmatched. The DNA for the CDR3 is TGCAGTGCTCAGGGACAGGGCCATCAGCCCCAGCATTTT. Translated: CSAQGQGHQPQHF.

There are many counts of this clonotype. The V and J genes are TRBV12-3 or TRBV12-4 and TRBJ1-2; unclear D gene. This CDR3 region has 16 residues. Trimming took off 1 base at V and 2 bases at J, with 14 bases between the two ends. CDR3 DNA: TGTGCCAGCAGTTTAGATCTGTATGGACGGAACTATGGCTACACCTTC. Translation: CASSLDLYGRNYGYTF.

The chain employs TRBV19 and TRBJ2-3; 7 positions match TRBD2. V gave up 3 bases and J gave up 2 bases; unmatched junction bases: 8. Germline CDR1 is LNHDA and CDR2 is SQIVND (reference sequence). The CDR3 spans 16 residues. Here the CDR3 reads CASSIGTTAHTDTQYF. CDR3 coding DNA: TGTGCCAGTAGTATCGGGACTACGGCTCACACAGATACGCAGTATTTT.

There are many counts of this clonotype. This chain connects TRBV11-2 to TRBJ2-1, with D perhaps assigned TRBD1 or TRBD2 (5 bases each). Germline lookup yields CDR1 SGHAT and CDR2 FQNNGV. This CDR3 has 15 residues. The V gene lost 3 bases and the J gene lost 2 bases, with 11 bases spanning the gap. CDR3 DNA: TGTGCCAGCAGCTTCGGGACGGTGCCCTACAATGAGCAGTTCTTC. Translated: CASSFGTVPYNEQFF.

This clonotype was seen only a few times. V usage is TRBV5-1 and J usage is TRBJ2-3; D is tentatively TRBD1 or TRBD2 (5 bases each). Looked up from germline, CDR1 is SGHRS and CDR2 is YFSETQ. The CDR3 is 15 residues long. V lost 1 base, J lost 5 bases, and 14 bases lay in between. In DNA form, the CDR3 reads TGCGCCAGCAGCTTGCGGGGCGTGGAGAAAGATACGCAGTATTTT. Residues: CASSLRGVEKDTQYF.

In its sample, this clonotype was seen once. The J gene is TRBJ1-5, the V gene TRBV18; maybe TRBD1 (6 bases). The CDR3 sequence is 15 residues long. CDR1 KGHSH and CDR2 LQKENI come from the germline V gene. V was pared by 2 bases and J by 2 bases, with 10 bases between. The CDR3 DNA reads TGTGCCAGCTCACCAATCGGGGGGCGCAATCAGCCCCAGCATTTT. Protein sequence: CASSPIGGRNQPQHF.

This chain joins TRBV10-3 and TRBJ2-7, with D possibly being TRBD1 (6 bases). V was pared by 3 bases and J by 5 bases, with 14 bases between. This CDR3 has 14 amino acids. CDR1 is ENHRY and CDR2 is SYGVKD in the germline V gene. The CDR3, as DNA: TGTGCCATCAGTGATGGGGGCGCGGCCCACGAGCAGTACTTC. The encoded protein is CAISDGGAAHEQYF.

This clonotype was observed once. This sequence joins TRBV4-2 and TRBJ2-7; TRBD2 is a possible D gene (6 bases). The CDR3 totals 15 residues. V lost 4 bases and J 4 bases, leaving 17 bases between the germline ends. Germline V gives CDR1 LGHNA, CDR2 YNFKEQ. The CDR3 coding sequence is TGTGCCAGCAGCCCCCTGGGAGGTAGCCAGTACGAGCAGTACTTC. Amino acid sequence: CASSPLGGSQYEQYF.

This clonotype occurred a few times. Here the CDR3 reads CASSMGQVTGELFF. Here the CDR3 DNA reads TGTGCCAGTAGTATGGGACAGGTCACCGGGGAGCTGTTTTTT. The V call is TRBV19, the J call TRBJ2-2; 8 nucleotides match TRBD1. This CDR3 is 14 amino acids long. CDR1 and CDR2 from the germline V gene are LNHDA and SQIVND (reference sequence). Unmatched junction bases numbered 1, after V lost 3 bases and J lost 4 bases.

The chain links TRBV7-2 to TRBJ1-5, with D uncertain. Germline assignment: CDR1 SGHTA and CDR2 FQGNSA. The CDR3 sequence is 13 residues long. V was clipped by 5 bases and J by 6 bases, with 11 bases between them. The CDR3 sequence: CASSKGSFQPQHF. CDR3 sequence (DNA): TGTGCCAGCAGCAAAGGCAGCTTTCAGCCCCAGCATTTT.

This clonotype occurred a few times. The rearrangement joins TRBV2 to TRBJ2-7; D perhaps matches TRBD1 (6 bases). V was trimmed by 4 bases and J by 3 bases, leaving 13 bases between them. There are 14 residues in the CDR3. Germline CDR1 SNHLY, CDR2 FYNNEI. The CDR3 here is CASSGGLMIYEQYF. DNA for the CDR3: TGTGCCAGCAGTGGGGGGCTCATGATCTACGAGCAGTACTTC.

This clonotype has ten or more counts. This sequence joins TRBV5-1 and TRBJ2-7, with a tentative D call TRBD1 (5 bases). The germline gives CDR1 SGHRS, CDR2 YFSETQ. This CDR3 region has 13 residues. Trimming stripped 5 bases from V and 2 bases from J, with 11 bases between. The CDR3 bases are TGCGCCAGCAGACGGGTAGGGGCCTACGAGCAGTACTTC. This codes for CASRRVGAYEQYF.

Points on this clonotype: One junction end disagrees with the germline gene, perhaps due to a read error. The chain joins TRBV19 to TRBJ2-7, with 10 bases identical to TRBD2. This CDR3 is built from 13 residues. CDR1 and CDR2 from the germline V gene are LNHDA and SQIVND (reference sequence). CDR3 DNA sequence: TGTGCCAGTAGAATAGCGGGAGGTGGAGAGCAGTACTTC. Translated, it gives CASRIAGGGEQYF.

This clonotype has ten or more counts. The chain combines TRBV11-2 with TRBJ2-3, with 13 bases that match TRBD2. The CDR3 runs 16 residues. Germline lookup yields CDR1 SGHAT and CDR2 FQNNGV. Germline trimming cut 4 bases from V and 1 base from J; bases unmatched to any gene: 2. The CDR3 spells CASSSGTSGGTDTQYF. The CDR3 DNA reads TGTGCCAGCAGCTCAGGGACTAGCGGGGGCACAGATACGCAGTATTTT.

This chain connects TRBV9 to TRBJ1-1, with D possibly being TRBD1 (6 bases). V was clipped by 4 bases and J by 0 bases, with 13 bases between them. Germline values: CDR1 SGDLS, CDR2 YYNGEE. This CDR3 is 15 amino acids long. CDR3 amino acids: CASSSPQGMNTEAFF. In DNA, the CDR3 is TGTGCCAGCAGCTCACCCCAGGGGATGAACACTGAAGCTTTCTTT.

For this clonotype: Given a much more abundant clone one base away, this may be a read error. This chain links TRBV3-1 with TRBJ1-1; 7 bases match TRBD1. Germline CDR1 and CDR2: LGHDT and YNNKEL (reference sequence). Losses at the gene ends were 7 bases for V and 1 base for J; bases not matched to a gene: 3. This CDR3 is 13 amino acids long. The CDR3 sequence is CASTRTGNTEAFF. CDR3 sequence (DNA): TGTGCCAGCACCCGGACAGGGAACACTGAAGCTTTCTTT.

This clonotype occurred once. The J gene is TRBJ2-7, the V gene TRBV5-1, with TRBD1 identical over 9 bases. In germline, CDR1 is SGHRS, CDR2 YFSETQ. The CDR3 consists of 14 residues. Trimming cost V 7 bases and J 5 bases; bases outside gene matches: 10. CDR3 region: CASSVGTGGDEQYF. The CDR3 nucleotides read TGCGCCAGCTCGGTAGGAACAGGGGGCGACGAGCAGTACTTC.